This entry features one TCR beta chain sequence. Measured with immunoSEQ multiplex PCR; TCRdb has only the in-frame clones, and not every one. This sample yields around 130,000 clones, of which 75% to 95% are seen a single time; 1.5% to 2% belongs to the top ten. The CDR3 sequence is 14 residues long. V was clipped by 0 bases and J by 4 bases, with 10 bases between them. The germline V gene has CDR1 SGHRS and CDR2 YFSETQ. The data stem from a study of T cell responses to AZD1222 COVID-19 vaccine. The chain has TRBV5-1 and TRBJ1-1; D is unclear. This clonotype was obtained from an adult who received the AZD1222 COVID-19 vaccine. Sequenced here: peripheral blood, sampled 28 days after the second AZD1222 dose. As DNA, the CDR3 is TGCGCCAGCAGCTTGGACAGACGCCCCACTGAAGCTTTCTTT. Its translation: CASSLDRRPTEAFF. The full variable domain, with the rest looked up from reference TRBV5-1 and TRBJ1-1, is KAGVTQTPRYLIKTRGQQVTLSCSPISGHRSVSWYQQTPGQGLQFLFEYFSETQRNKGNFPGRFSGRQFSNSRSEMNVSTLELGDSALYLCASSLDRRPTEAFFGQGTRLTVV.